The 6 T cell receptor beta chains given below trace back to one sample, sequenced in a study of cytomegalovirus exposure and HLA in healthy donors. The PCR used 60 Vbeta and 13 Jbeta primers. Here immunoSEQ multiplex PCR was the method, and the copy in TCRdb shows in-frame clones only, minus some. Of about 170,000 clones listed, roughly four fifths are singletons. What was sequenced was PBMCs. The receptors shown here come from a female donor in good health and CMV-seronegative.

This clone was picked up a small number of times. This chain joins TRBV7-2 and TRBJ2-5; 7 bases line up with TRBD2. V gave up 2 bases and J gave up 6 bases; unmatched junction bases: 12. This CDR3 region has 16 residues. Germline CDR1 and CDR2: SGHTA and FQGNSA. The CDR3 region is CASSLYGSGRQQTQYF. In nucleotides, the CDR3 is TGTGCCAGCAGCTTATACGGTAGCGGGCGACAGCAGACCCAGTACTTC.

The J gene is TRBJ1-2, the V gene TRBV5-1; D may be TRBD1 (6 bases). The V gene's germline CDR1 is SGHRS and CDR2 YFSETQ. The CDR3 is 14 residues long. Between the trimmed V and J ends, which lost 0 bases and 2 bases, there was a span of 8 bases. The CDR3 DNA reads TGCGCCAGCAGCTTGGACACAGGGAACTATGGCTACACCTTC. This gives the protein CASSLDTGNYGYTF.

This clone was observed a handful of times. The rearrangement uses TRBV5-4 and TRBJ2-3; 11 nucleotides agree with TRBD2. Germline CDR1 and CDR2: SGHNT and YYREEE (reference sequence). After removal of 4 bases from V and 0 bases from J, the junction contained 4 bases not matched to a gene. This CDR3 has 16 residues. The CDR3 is CASSAGLAVSTDTQYF. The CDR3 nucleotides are TGTGCCAGCAGCGCGGGACTAGCGGTTAGCACAGATACGCAGTATTTT.

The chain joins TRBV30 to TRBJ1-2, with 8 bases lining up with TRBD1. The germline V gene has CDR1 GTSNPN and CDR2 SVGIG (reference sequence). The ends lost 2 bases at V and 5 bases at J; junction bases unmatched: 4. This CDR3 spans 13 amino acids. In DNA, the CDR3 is TGTGCCTGGAGTCAGGGACAGGTATATGGCTACACCTTC. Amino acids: CAWSQGQVYGYTF. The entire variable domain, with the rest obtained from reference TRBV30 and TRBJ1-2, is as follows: SQTIHQWPATLVQPVGSPLSLECTVEGTSNPNLYWYRQAAGRGLQLLFYSVGIGQISSEVPQNLSASRPQDRQFILSSKKLLLSDSGFYLCAWSQGQVYGYTFGSGTRLTVV.

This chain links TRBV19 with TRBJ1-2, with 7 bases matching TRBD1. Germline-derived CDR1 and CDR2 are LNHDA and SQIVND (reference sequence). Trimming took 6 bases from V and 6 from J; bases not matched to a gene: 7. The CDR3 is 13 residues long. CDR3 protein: CASRAPGTDGYTF. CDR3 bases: TGTGCCAGTAGGGCCCCCGGGACAGATGGCTACACCTTC.

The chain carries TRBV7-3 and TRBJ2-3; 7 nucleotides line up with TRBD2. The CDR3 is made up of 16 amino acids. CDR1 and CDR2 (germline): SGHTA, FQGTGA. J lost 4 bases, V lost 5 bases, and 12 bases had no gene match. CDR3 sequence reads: CASSPFGGSVSDTQYF. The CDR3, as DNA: TGTGCCAGCAGCCCCTTCGGCGGGAGTGTCTCAGATACGCAGTATTTT.